The 8 T cell receptor beta chains below all came from one sample that was sequenced in a study of CD8+ T cells in alopecia areata. In each case, RNA was isolated and then reverse transcribed into cDNA as the sequencing template. Libraries were prepared by immunoSEQ multiplex PCR; TCRdb keeps only in-frame clonotypes and omits some of them. The sample includes 130,000 to 150,000 clones, approximately 49% of them seen just once. The sequencing here drew on CD4+ T cells sorted from blood, taken at week 0. The origin of the receptors is a human donor with alopecia areata.

The chain has TRBV5-1 and TRBJ1-2, with 7 bases aligning to TRBD1. The CDR3 runs 17 residues. In germline, CDR1 is SGHRS, CDR2 YFSETQ. The trim removed 5 bases at V and 1 base at J, leaving 14 bases unmatched. The CDR3 reads CASSRDPGQKHNYGYTF. CDR3 sequence (DNA): TGCGCCAGCAGTCGAGACCCGGGACAGAAACATAACTATGGCTACACCTTC.

This clone was found a few times. V is TRBV29-1 and J is TRBJ1-2; 8 bases match TRBD1. Germline CDR1 is SQVTM and CDR2 is ANQGSEA. With V trimmed by 6 bases and J by 8 bases, 5 bases remained unmatched. The CDR3 runs to 11 residues. The CDR3 sequence is CSVQGAEGYTF. CDR3 nucleotides: TGCAGCGTGCAGGGGGCGGAGGGCTACACCTTC. Looking up the rest from reference TRBV29-1 and TRBJ1-2 gives the full variable domain: SAVISQKPSRDICQRGTSLTIQCQVDSQVTMMFWYRQQPGQSLTLIATANQGSEATYESGFVIDKFPISRPNLTFSTLTVSNMSPEDSSIYLCSVQGAEGYTFGSGTRLTVV.

This clone has a handful of counts. J is TRBJ2-7 and V is TRBV29-1; D not certain. Per germline, CDR1 SQVTM and CDR2 ANQGSEA. Trimming removed 1 base at V and 0 bases at J, with 7 bases between. The CDR3 extends over 13 amino acids. The CDR3 DNA is TGCAGCGTTGAAGTCTCGAGCTCCTACGAGCAGTACTTC. This sequence encodes CSVEVSSSYEQYF.

CDR3 residues: CASSSTRGGMNTEAFF. In nucleotides, the CDR3 is TGTGCCAGCAGCTCCACCCGGGGCGGGATGAACACTGAAGCTTTCTTT. This sequence joins TRBV2 and TRBJ1-1; tentative D call: TRBD1 (5 bases). V gave up 6 bases and J gave up 0 bases, with 17 bases separating them. There are 16 residues in the CDR3. CDR1 and CDR2 from the germline V gene are SNHLY and FYNNEI.

The V call is TRBV18, the J call TRBJ1-4; D might be TRBD1 (6 bases). V lost 8 bases and J 8 bases, leaving 15 bases between the germline ends. Germline lookup yields CDR1 KGHSH and CDR2 LQKENI. The CDR3 is made up of 13 amino acids. The chain's CDR3 is CASSDRSREKLFF. The CDR3 nucleotides are TGTGCCAGCAGTGACAGGTCACGAGAAAAACTGTTTTTT.

This clone was seen only a few times. The chain is built from TRBV30 and TRBJ2-1, with TRBD1 matching over 12 bases. Looked up from germline, CDR1 is GTSNPN and CDR2 is SVGIG (reference sequence). The CDR3 has 15 amino acids. With V trimmed by 7 bases and J by 5 bases, 9 bases remained unmatched. The CDR3 nucleotides are TGTGCCTATGGTGGGGACAGGGGGCGAAACAATGAGCAGTTCTTC. Translation: CAYGGDRGRNNEQFF.

This clone has a handful of counts. The chain has TRBV29-1 and TRBJ2-3; D not resolved. V was shortened by 7 bases and J by 2 bases, with 10 bases between the two germline ends. Germline V gene data show CDR1 as SQVTM and CDR2 as ANQGSEA. The length of the CDR3 is 12 residues. CDR3 in DNA: TGCAGCGCATTGACTCACACAGATACGCAGTATTTT. Translating it yields CSALTHTDTQYF.

In its sample, this clone was seen once. The chain couples TRBV29-1 to TRBJ2-3; 13 bases agree with TRBD2. V dropped 7 bases and J dropped 5; count of bases not matched to a gene: 0. CDR1 and CDR2 from the germline V gene are SQVTM and ANQGSEA. This CDR3 contains 12 residues. The CDR3 nucleotides read TGCAGCGGGACTAGCGGGGGAGATACGCAGTATTTT. Translation gives CSGTSGGDTQYF.